This T cell receptor (beta chain) emerged from a study of CD8+CD57+ T cells in acquired aplastic anemia. Across the study: On average, sorted CD4+ and CD8+ cells gave about 2.9 ug of DNA. Reads per healthy sample averaged around 10 million (CD4+) and 11.0 million (CD8+).

The germline V gene has CDR1 SNHLY and CDR2 FYNNEI. The CDR3 is 15 amino acids. V gave up 0 bases and J gave up 7 bases, with 15 bases separating them. The TCR beta profiling, which covered VDJ combination and CDR3 sequence, was carried out using genomic DNA as the template. TCRdb itself ran the reads through MiXCR, one entry per CDR3 protein. Of roughly 190,000 distinct CDR3 sequences in the sample, roughly 56% were seen once. This clonotype was detected a few times. Its antigen remains unknown. Whole-study results and caveats: Patients and controls had in common 25 to 30 CD8+ CDR3 sequences. Any difference that existed in CD8+ Simpson's diversity between patients and controls was not significant.

The rearrangement joins TRBV2 to TRBJ2-5; maybe TRBD1 (5 bases). The sequence was obtained from a human donor in good health, serving as a control. Sequencing used sorted CD4+, CD8+, or CD8+CD57+ T cells (not recorded which) from PBMCs. The CDR3 spells CASSEAQGLLGTQYF. CDR3 sequence (DNA): TGTGCCAGCAGTGAAGCCCAGGGCCTGCTGGGGACCCAGTACTTC.